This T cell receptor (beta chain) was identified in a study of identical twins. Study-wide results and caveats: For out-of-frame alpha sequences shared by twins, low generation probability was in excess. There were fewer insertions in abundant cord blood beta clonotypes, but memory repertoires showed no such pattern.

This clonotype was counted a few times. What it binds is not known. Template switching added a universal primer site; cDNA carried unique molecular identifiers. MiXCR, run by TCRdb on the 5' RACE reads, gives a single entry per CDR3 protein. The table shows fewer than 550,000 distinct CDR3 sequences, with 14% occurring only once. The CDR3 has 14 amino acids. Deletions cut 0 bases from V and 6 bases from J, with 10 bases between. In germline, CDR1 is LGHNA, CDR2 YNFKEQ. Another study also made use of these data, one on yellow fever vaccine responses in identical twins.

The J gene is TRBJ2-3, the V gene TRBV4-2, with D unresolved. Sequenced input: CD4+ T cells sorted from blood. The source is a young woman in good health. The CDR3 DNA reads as TGTGCCAGCAGCCAAGATCTGTTTACGGATACGCAGTATTTT. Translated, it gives CASSQDLFTDTQYF.